This TCR beta chain appears in the sequencing data of a study of molecular identifiers for immune sequencing clone quantification. Study outcomes and limitations: Clones above 20 RNA copies contained over 99% of effector molecules and under 1% of naive molecules.

CDR3 length: 11 amino acids. Germline V gene lookup returns CDR1 SGHDN and CDR2 FVKESK. Each CDR3 protein gets one entry after TCRdb re-called the PCR reads with MiXCR. The sample yields over 50,000 distinct CDR3 sequences, just over 35% seen once. On this clonotype itself: Its antigen is undetermined. One end of the junction is discordant with germline, which a read error may explain.

The specimen sequenced was naive CD8+ T cells from blood, with Jurkat cell RNA spiked in. Noted subset: FACS-sorted CD8+CD4-CCR7+CD45RA+ naive T cells. The chain employs TRBV14 and TRBJ2-7; TRBD1 agrees at 8 bases. This receptor was obtained from a human donor in good health. Some libraries in this study had Jurkat cell RNA spiked in. The CDR3 reads CASSRTGTVAF. The CDR3 region has the DNA TGTGCCAGCAGCCGGACAGGGACAGTGGCTTTC.